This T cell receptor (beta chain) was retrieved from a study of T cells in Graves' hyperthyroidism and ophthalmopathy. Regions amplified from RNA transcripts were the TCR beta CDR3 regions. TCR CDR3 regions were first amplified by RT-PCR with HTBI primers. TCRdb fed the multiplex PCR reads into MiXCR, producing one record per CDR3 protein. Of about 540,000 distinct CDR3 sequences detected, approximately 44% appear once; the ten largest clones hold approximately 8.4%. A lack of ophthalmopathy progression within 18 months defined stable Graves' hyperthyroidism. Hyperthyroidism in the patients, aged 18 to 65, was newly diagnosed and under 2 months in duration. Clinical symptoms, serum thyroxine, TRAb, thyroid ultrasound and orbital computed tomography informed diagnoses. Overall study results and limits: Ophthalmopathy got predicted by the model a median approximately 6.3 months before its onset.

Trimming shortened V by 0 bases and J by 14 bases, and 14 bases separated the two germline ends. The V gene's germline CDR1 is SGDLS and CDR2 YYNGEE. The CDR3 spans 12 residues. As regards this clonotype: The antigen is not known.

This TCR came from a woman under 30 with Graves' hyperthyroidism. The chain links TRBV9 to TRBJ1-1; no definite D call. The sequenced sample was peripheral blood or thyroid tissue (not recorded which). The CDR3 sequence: CASSVAANEQFF. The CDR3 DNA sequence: TGTGCCAGCAGCGTAGCTGCTAATGAGCAGTTCTTT.